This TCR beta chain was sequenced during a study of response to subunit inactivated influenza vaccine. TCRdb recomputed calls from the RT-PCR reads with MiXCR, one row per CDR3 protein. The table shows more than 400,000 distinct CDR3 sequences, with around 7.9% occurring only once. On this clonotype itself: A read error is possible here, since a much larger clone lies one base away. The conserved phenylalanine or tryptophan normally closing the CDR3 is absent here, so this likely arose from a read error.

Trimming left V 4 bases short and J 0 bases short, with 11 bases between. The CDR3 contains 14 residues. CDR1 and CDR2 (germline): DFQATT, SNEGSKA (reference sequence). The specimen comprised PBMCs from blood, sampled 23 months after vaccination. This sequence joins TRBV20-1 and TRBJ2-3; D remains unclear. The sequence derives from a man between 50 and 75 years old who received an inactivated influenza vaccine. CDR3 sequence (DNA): TGCAGTGCTATCGACTGGCGTAGCACAGATACGCAGTATTCT. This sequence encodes CSAIDWRSTDTQYS.